This T cell receptor (beta chain) was captured by sequencing in a study of T cell changes during pregnancy in multiple sclerosis. TCRdb's copy holds only in-frame clones and misses some; the assay was immunoSEQ multiplex PCR. The sample carries around 66,000 clones, more than 90% recorded once. This clone was seen just once. The J segment lost 2 bases and the V segment lost 1 base, leaving 2 bases of the junction unmatched. CDR3 size: 15 residues. Germline-derived CDR1 and CDR2 are SGHNT and YYREEE (reference sequence). The chain uses TRBV5-4 and TRBJ1-1, with 10 bases matching TRBD1. The TCR was taken from a female donor in good health, enrolled as a control in a pregnancy study. The material sequenced was peripheral blood, taken in the first trimester of pregnancy. The CDR3 sequence is CASSLLTGGNTEAFF. The DNA for the CDR3 is TGTGCCAGCAGCTTGTTGACAGGGGGCAACACTGAAGCTTTCTTT.